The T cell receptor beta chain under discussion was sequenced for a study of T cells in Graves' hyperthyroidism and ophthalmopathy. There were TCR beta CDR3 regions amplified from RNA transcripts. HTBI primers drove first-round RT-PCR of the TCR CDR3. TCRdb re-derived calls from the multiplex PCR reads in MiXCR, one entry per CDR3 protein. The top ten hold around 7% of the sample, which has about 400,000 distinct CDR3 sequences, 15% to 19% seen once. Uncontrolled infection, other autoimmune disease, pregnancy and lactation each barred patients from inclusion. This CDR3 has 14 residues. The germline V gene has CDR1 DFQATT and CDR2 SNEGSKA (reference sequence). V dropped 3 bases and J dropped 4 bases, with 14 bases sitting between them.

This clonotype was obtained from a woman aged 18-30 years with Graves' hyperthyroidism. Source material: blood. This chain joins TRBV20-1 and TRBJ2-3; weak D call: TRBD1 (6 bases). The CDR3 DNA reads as TGCAGTGCTAGGTCAGGGGCTAAGTCAGATACGCAGTATTTT. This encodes CSARSGAKSDTQYF.